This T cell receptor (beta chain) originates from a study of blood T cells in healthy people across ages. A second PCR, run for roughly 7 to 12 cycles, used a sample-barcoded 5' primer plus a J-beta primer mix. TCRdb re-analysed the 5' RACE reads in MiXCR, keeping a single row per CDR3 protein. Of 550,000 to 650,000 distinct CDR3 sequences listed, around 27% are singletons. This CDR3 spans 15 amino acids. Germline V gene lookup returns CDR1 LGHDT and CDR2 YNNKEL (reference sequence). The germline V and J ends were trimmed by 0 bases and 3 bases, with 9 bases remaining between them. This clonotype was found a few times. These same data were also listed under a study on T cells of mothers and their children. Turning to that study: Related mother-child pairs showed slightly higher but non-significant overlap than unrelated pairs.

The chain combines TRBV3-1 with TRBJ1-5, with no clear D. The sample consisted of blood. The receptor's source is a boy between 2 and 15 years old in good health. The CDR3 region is CASSQDPTVNQPQHF. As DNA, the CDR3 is TGTGCCAGCAGCCAAGATCCGACGGTCAATCAGCCCCAGCATTTT.